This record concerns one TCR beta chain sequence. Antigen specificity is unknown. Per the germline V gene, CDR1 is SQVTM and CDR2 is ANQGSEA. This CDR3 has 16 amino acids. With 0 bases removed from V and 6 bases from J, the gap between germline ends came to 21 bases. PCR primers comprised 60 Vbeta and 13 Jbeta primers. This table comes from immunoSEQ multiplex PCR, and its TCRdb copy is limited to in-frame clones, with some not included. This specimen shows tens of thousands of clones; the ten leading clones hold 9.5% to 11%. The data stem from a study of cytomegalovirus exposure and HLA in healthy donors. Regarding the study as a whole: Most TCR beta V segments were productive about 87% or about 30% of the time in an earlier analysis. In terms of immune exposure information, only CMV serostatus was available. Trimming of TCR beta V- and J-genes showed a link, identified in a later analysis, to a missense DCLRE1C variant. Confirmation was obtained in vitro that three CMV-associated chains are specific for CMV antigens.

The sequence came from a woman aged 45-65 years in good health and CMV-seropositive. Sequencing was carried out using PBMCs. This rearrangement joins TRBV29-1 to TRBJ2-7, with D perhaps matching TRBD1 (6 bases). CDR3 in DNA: TGCAGCGTTGAAGATAGACCAGGCCCAGGGGTTGGCGAGCAGTACTTC. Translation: CSVEDRPGPGVGEQYF.